This TCR beta chain was sequenced in a study of OX40 agonist ivuxolimab in advanced cancers. Across the study: Head and neck, renal cell, melanoma or hepatocellular carcinoma were the cancers that dose-escalation patients had.

The repertoire was sequenced with immunoSEQ multiplex PCR; TCRdb's copy has only in-frame clones and lacks some. The sample carries over 50,000 clones, roughly 86% recorded once. The CDR3 contains 16 residues. Deletions cut 0 bases from V and 3 bases from J, with 9 bases between. The V gene's germline CDR1 is WSHSY and CDR2 SAAADI. Specimen: CD4+ or CD8+ T cells sorted from blood, collected in a trial of the OX40 agonist ivuxolimab. V and J are TRBV10-2 and TRBJ1-6; D is possibly TRBD1 (6 bases). This clonotype was obtained from an adult with an advanced solid tumor such as melanoma, head and neck, liver or kidney cancer. For the CDR3, the DNA is TGCGCCAGCAGTGAGTCGGGGGCTCGCTATAATTCACCCCTCCACTTT. Protein product: CASSESGARYNSPLHF.